These 11 T cell receptor beta chains came from one sample sequenced in a study of cytomegalovirus exposure and HLA in healthy donors. PCR primers comprised 60 Vbeta and 13 Jbeta primers. TCRdb keeps only in-frame clones here, not all; method: immunoSEQ multiplex PCR. The sample shows roughly 70,000 clones, approximately 78% of them seen only once. Sequenced input: PBMCs. The source is a young man in good health and CMV-seronegative.

The gene calls are TRBV25-1 and TRBJ2-2; D perhaps matches TRBD2 (6 bases). The CDR3 is 15 residues long. The V end was cut by 1 base, the J end by 5 bases, with 11 bases between. Germline V gene sequence: CDR1 MGHDK, CDR2 SYGVNS. CDR3 sequence: CASSEFGSGTGELFF. The CDR3 DNA is TGTGCCAGCAGTGAATTCGGGAGCGGGACCGGGGAGCTGTTTTTT.

The chain joins TRBV4-3 to TRBJ1-1; 9 nucleotides align to TRBD1. Germline V CDR1 and CDR2: LGHNA, YSLEER. The CDR3 sequence is 15 residues long. V lost 1 base to trimming and J lost 4 bases; unmatched junction nucleotides: 4. The CDR3 protein is CASSQAGQGGTEAFF. For the CDR3, the DNA is TGCGCCAGCAGCCAAGCGGGACAGGGTGGCACTGAAGCTTTCTTT.

Only a few counts were recorded for this clone. This chain connects TRBV28 to TRBJ2-7; 9 positions agree with TRBD1. CDR3 length: 16 residues. Germline V CDR1 and CDR2: MDHEN, SYDVKM. J lost 0 bases, V lost 2 bases, and 5 bases had no gene match. The CDR3 reads CASSLIPGQGSYEQYF. The CDR3 nucleotides are TGTGCCAGCAGTTTAATTCCGGGACAGGGCTCCTACGAGCAGTACTTC. Looking up the rest from reference TRBV28 and TRBJ2-7 gives the full variable domain: DVKVTQSSRYLVKRTGEKVFLECVQDMDHENMFWYRQDPGLGLRLIYFSYDVKMKEKGDIPEGYSVSREKKERFSLILESASTNQTSMYLCASSLIPGQGSYEQYFGPGTRLTVT.

The chain has TRBV15 and TRBJ2-7, with 7 bases matching TRBD1. The length of the CDR3 is 15 residues. Unmatched junction bases numbered 9, after V lost 1 base and J lost 6 bases. Germline assignment: CDR1 LNHNV and CDR2 YYDKDF (reference sequence). The CDR3 protein is CATSRGQGDGGEQYF. The CDR3 DNA reads as TGTGCCACCAGCAGAGGACAGGGAGATGGTGGCGAGCAGTACTTC.

The chain has TRBV5-1 and TRBJ1-1; 9 bases agree with TRBD1. Germline CDR1 is SGHRS and CDR2 is YFSETQ. The CDR3 extends over 17 amino acids. The V gene end was trimmed by 3 bases and the J gene end by 0 bases; junction bases not matched to a gene: 9. CDR3 DNA: TGCGCCAGCAGCTGGACCGGGACAGGGACCCTGAACACTGAAGCTTTCTTT. This codes for CASSWTGTGTLNTEAFF.

The rearrangement joins TRBV5-4 to TRBJ2-5; tentative D call: TRBD2 (7 bases). The V end lost 5 bases, the J end lost 5 bases, and 25 bases lay between the germline ends. In germline, CDR1 is SGHNT, CDR2 YYREEE (reference sequence). This CDR3 contains 17 residues. CDR3 in DNA: TGTGCCAGCAGGGCCACTGGGGGGGCGCTAGTAGGCGAGACCCAGTACTTC. It encodes CASRATGGALVGETQYF.

V is TRBV27 and J is TRBJ1-5; 8 bases match TRBD1. J lost 6 bases, V lost 6 bases, and 4 bases had no gene match. This CDR3 spans 13 amino acids. Germline V CDR1 and CDR2: MNHEY, SMNVEV (reference sequence). The CDR3 protein is CASSPGGLQPQHF. The CDR3, as DNA: TGTGCCAGCAGCCCAGGGGGCCTTCAGCCCCAGCATTTT.

This clone was counted a few times. The chain recombines TRBV5-1 with TRBJ2-5, with D possibly TRBD2 on 6 matching bases. The CDR3 length is 17 residues. The V and J ends lost 4 bases and 5 bases respectively, with 24 bases between them. The V gene's germline CDR1 is SGHRS and CDR2 YFSETQ. The CDR3 region is CASSPLGGRVRHETQYF. The DNA of the CDR3 is TGCGCCAGCAGCCCCTTGGGGGGTAGAGTCCGCCACGAGACCCAGTACTTC.

This chain uses TRBV9 with TRBJ1-2; a weak D match, TRBD1 (6 bases). V was shortened by 3 bases and J by 4 bases, with 10 bases between the two germline ends. There are 13 residues in the CDR3. Germline assignment: CDR1 SGDLS and CDR2 YYNGEE. The chain's CDR3 is CASSATGFYGYTF. CDR3 bases: TGTGCCAGCAGCGCCACAGGGTTCTATGGCTACACCTTC.

This clone occurred once. The chain recombines TRBV30 with TRBJ2-5; 7 bases line up with TRBD1. Germline loops: CDR1 GTSNPN, CDR2 SVGIG (reference sequence). V lost 2 bases, J lost 5 bases, and 5 bases stayed unmatched. CDR3 size: 13 residues. The CDR3 DNA reads TGTGCCTGGAGTCCAGACAGGGCGGAGACCCAGTACTTC. This codes for CAWSPDRAETQYF. The whole variable domain, filled in from reference TRBV30 and TRBJ2-5, reads SQTIHQWPATLVQPVGSPLSLECTVEGTSNPNLYWYRQAAGRGLQLLFYSVGIGQISSEVPQNLSASRPQDRQFILSSKKLLLSDSGFYLCAWSPDRAETQYFGPGTRLLVL.

V is TRBV4-2 and J is TRBJ2-3; 9 bases align to TRBD2. Germline assignment: CDR1 LGHNA and CDR2 YNFKEQ. CDR3 length: 17 residues. The ends lost 0 bases at V and 0 bases at J; junction bases unmatched: 4. The chain's CDR3 is CASSQDKLAGSTDTQYF. The DNA for the CDR3 is TGTGCCAGCAGCCAAGATAAACTAGCGGGTAGCACAGATACGCAGTATTTT.